The 15 T cell receptor beta chains below come from one sample, sequenced in a study of cytomegalovirus exposure and HLA in healthy donors. Primers: 60 Vbeta forward and 13 Jbeta reverse. This table comes from immunoSEQ multiplex PCR, and its TCRdb copy is limited to in-frame clones, with some not included. The sample table sets out 53,000 or so clones. Specimen: PBMCs. The receptors here all came from a male donor in good health and CMV-seropositive.

The gene calls are TRBV4-3 and TRBJ1-1; no definite D call. The length of the CDR3 is 16 residues. CDR1 and CDR2 from the germline V gene are LGHNA and YSLEER. V lost 0 bases and J 6 bases, leaving 17 bases between the germline ends. CDR3 protein: CASSQEGGARTSEAFF. The CDR3 bases are TGCGCCAGCAGCCAAGAAGGCGGCGCCCGGACTTCTGAAGCTTTCTTT.

This chain links TRBV28 with TRBJ2-7; D is undetermined. The V gene's germline CDR1 is MDHEN and CDR2 SYDVKM. V lost 5 bases and J 4 bases, leaving 9 bases between the germline ends. CDR3 length: 12 residues. CDR3 sequence (DNA): TGTGCCAGCAGTCTCCCTCCGTACGAGCAGTACTTC. It codes for CASSLPPYEQYF.

The chain employs TRBV27 and TRBJ2-7; TRBD1 matches at 10 bases. CDR3 length: 14 amino acids. Germline V CDR1 and CDR2: MNHEY, SMNVEV (reference sequence). The ends lost 5 bases at V and 7 bases at J; junction bases unmatched: 8. Here the CDR3 reads CASSPRQGAGEQYF. The CDR3 bases are TGTGCCAGCAGTCCCCGACAGGGGGCTGGGGAGCAGTACTTC.

The rearrangement joins TRBV25-1 to TRBJ1-1; the match to TRBD1 covers 9 bases. Trimming removed 6 bases from V and 9 bases from J; junction bases left unmatched: 8. Germline V lookup: CDR1 MGHDK, CDR2 SYGVNS. The CDR3 sequence is 13 residues long. In nucleotides, the CDR3 is TGTGCCAGCAGAGAACAGGGGGCTAGTAAAGCTTTCTTT. Translation: CASREQGASKAFF.

This chain joins TRBV10-3 and TRBJ1-2; TRBD1 matches 9 bases. Germline values: CDR1 ENHRY, CDR2 SYGVKD. CDR3 length: 14 residues. The V segment lost 4 bases and the J segment 4 bases; nucleotides outside the gene matches: 4. CDR3 sequence: CAISAGTGLYGYTF. The DNA of the CDR3 is TGTGCCATCAGTGCCGGGACAGGGCTCTATGGCTACACCTTC.

The V gene is TRBV4-2, the J gene TRBJ2-7; D is ambiguous. The germline V and J ends were trimmed by 4 bases and 0 bases, with 13 bases remaining between them. This CDR3 is built from 15 residues. Germline CDR1 and CDR2: LGHNA and YNFKEQ. DNA of the CDR3: TGTGCCAGCAGCCCGGGTGGTGAACACTCCTACGAGCAGTACTTC. Residues: CASSPGGEHSYEQYF.

V and J are TRBV7-6 and TRBJ1-2; a possible D gene is TRBD1 (5 bases). CDR1 and CDR2 from the germline V gene are SGHVS and FNYEAQ. V gave up 4 bases and J gave up 0 bases, with 12 bases separating them. The CDR3 is made up of 15 amino acids. For the CDR3, the DNA is TGTGCCAGCAGCTCAAGTCCGACAGCTAACTATGGCTACACCTTC. Its translation: CASSSSPTANYGYTF.

The CDR3 coding sequence is TGCGCCAGCAGCCAAGTCCCGGGGAGGGAAGCTTTCTTT. As protein: CASSQVPGREAFF. The rearrangement joins TRBV4-1 to TRBJ1-1; D is unresolved. Germline values: CDR1 MGHRA, CDR2 YSYEKL. The CDR3 has 13 amino acids. V lost 1 base, J lost 8 bases, and 11 bases lay in between.

V usage is TRBV29-1 and J usage is TRBJ2-5; D unresolved. The CDR3 is made up of 13 amino acids. With 7 bases removed from V and 1 base from J, the gap between germline ends came to 13 bases. From germline, CDR1 is SQVTM and CDR2 ANQGSEA. The CDR3 nucleotides read TGCAGCGGGTCTTCGCCTAGCCAAGAGACCCAGTACTTC. Translation gives CSGSSPSQETQYF. Combining the CDR3 with reference TRBV29-1 and TRBJ2-5 gives the whole variable domain SAVISQKPSRDICQRGTSLTIQCQVDSQVTMMFWYRQQPGQSLTLIATANQGSEATYESGFVIDKFPISRPNLTFSTLTVSNMSPEDSSIYLCSGSSPSQETQYFGPGTRLLVL.

V gene TRBV28 combines with J gene TRBJ2-7, with D hard to call. From germline, CDR1 is MDHEN and CDR2 SYDVKM. Trimming took off 2 bases at V and 3 bases at J, with 8 bases between the two ends. The CDR3 extends over 13 amino acids. DNA for the CDR3: TGTGCCAGCAGTTTACACACCCTCTACGAGCAGTACTTC. Encoded protein: CASSLHTLYEQYF.

CDR3 sequence: CASSPRRQSKGQETQYF. Here the CDR3 DNA reads TGTGCCAGCAGCCCTAGGCGACAGAGTAAAGGTCAAGAGACCCAGTACTTC. The rearrangement links TRBV5-4 to TRBJ2-5; a weak D match, TRBD1 (5 bases). CDR3 length equals 17 residues. Trimming left V 4 bases short and J 2 bases short, with 21 bases between. Looked up from germline, CDR1 is SGHNT and CDR2 is YYREEE (reference sequence). Full variable domain (rest looked up from reference TRBV5-4 and TRBJ2-5): ETGVTQSPTHLIKTRGQQVTLRCSSQSGHNTVSWYQQALGQGPQFIFQYYREEENGRGNFPPRFSGLQFPNYSSELNVNALELDDSALYLCASSPRRQSKGQETQYFGPGTRLLVL.

V and J are TRBV11-2 and TRBJ2-5; D might be TRBD2 (6 bases). The CDR3 covers 14 residues. Per germline, CDR1 SGHAT and CDR2 FQNNGV. Trimming took 3 bases from V and 4 from J, leaving 12 bases between them. As DNA, the CDR3 is TGTGCCAGCAGCTTGGGAGCGGGCGGAGAGACCCAGTACTTC. This sequence encodes CASSLGAGGETQYF.

The chain carries TRBV14 and TRBJ1-5; D might be TRBD1 (5 bases). The V end was cut by 6 bases, the J end by 7 bases, with 16 bases between. The CDR3 totals 14 residues. CDR1 is SGHDN and CDR2 is FVKESK in the germline V gene. The CDR3, as DNA: TGTGCCAGCAGTCAAATCGGGGGAAACCAGCCCCAGCATTTT. Amino acids: CASSQIGGNQPQHF.

V usage is TRBV6-6 and J usage is TRBJ1-5; 8 nucleotides match TRBD1. CDR1 and CDR2 from the germline V gene are MNHNY and SVGAGI (reference sequence). CDR3 length: 14 amino acids. V was clipped by 5 bases and J by 7 bases; unmatched bases: 7. The chain's CDR3 is CASSDRGGGQPQHF. DNA of the CDR3: TGTGCCAGCAGTGACAGGGGCGGCGGGCAGCCCCAGCATTTT.

The chain carries TRBV18 and TRBJ2-5; 7 bases are a match to TRBD1. CDR1 KGHSH and CDR2 LQKENI come from the germline V gene. With 3 bases clipped from V and 0 bases from J, the junction kept 4 bases outside the gene matches. The CDR3 has 15 residues. The CDR3, as DNA: TGTGCCAGCTCACCCCGACAGGGAAACCAAGAGACCCAGTACTTC. This sequence encodes CASSPRQGNQETQYF.